Shown below are 3 T cell receptor beta chains from a single sample sequenced in a study of beta chain features in type 1 diabetes. Points from the study as a whole: Shortening that was moderate but significant affected the TCRB CDR3s of Type 1 diabetes patients in all four CD4+ subsets.

These receptors' antigens are unknown. Of the isolated RNA, all was reverse transcribed, and so the sequenced material was expressed TCRB transcripts. Libraries were prepared by immunoSEQ multiplex PCR; TCRdb keeps only in-frame clonotypes and omits some of them. Among 150,000 to 200,000 clones listed, over 6% were seen once. The sample consisted of central memory CD4+ T cells from blood. The receptors stem from a man between 18 and 29 years old with type 1 diabetes.

This clone turned up a few times. The gene calls are TRBV9 and TRBJ2-1; no clear D gene. Germline loops: CDR1 SGDLS, CDR2 YYNGEE. The CDR3 has 14 residues. V was clipped by 4 bases and J by 3 bases, with 11 bases between them. The chain's CDR3 is CASSPDAVYNEQFF. The DNA of the CDR3 is TGTGCCAGCAGCCCCGACGCGGTCTACAATGAGCAGTTCTTC.

The CDR3 DNA follows: TGTGCCACTGGCCTCTATGGCTACACCTTC. It translates to CATGLYGYTF. This chain links TRBV28 with TRBJ1-2; no definite D call. The germline V and J ends were trimmed by 10 bases and 4 bases, with 7 bases remaining between them. In germline, CDR1 is MDHEN, CDR2 SYDVKM. CDR3 length equals 10 residues.

The V call is TRBV19, the J call TRBJ1-5, with 9 bases identical to TRBD1. Trimming took 10 bases from V and 1 from J; bases not matched to a gene: 11. CDR1 and CDR2 (germline): LNHDA, SQIVND (reference sequence). The CDR3 runs 16 residues. The CDR3 is CATTHEQGASNQPQHF. The CDR3 coding sequence is TGTGCCACCACGCACGAACAGGGGGCGAGCAATCAGCCCCAGCATTTT.